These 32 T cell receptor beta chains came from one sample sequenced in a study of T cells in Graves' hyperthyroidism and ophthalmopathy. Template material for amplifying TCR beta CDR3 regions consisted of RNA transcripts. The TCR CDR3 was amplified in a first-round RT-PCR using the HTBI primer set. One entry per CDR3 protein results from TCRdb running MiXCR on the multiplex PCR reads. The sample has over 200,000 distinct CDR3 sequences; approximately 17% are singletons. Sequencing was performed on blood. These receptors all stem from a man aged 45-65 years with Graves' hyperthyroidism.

The CDR3 region is CASSLPGTTNTEAFF. The CDR3 DNA reads as TGTGCCAGCAGTTTGCCCGGGACAACGAACACTGAAGCTTTCTTT. The rearrangement links TRBV6-2 or TRBV6-3 to TRBJ1-1; D is perhaps TRBD1 (6 bases). V was cut by 4 bases and J by 1 base, with 13 bases left in between. CDR1 MNHEY and CDR2 SVGEGT come from the germline V gene. The CDR3 extends over 15 amino acids.

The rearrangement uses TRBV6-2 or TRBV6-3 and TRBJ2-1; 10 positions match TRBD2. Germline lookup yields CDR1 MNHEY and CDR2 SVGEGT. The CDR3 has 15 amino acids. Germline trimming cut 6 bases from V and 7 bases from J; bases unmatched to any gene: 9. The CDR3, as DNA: TGTGCCAGCAGCCCTAGCGGGAGAGGTAGAAATGAGCAGTTCTTC. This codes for CASSPSGRGRNEQFF.

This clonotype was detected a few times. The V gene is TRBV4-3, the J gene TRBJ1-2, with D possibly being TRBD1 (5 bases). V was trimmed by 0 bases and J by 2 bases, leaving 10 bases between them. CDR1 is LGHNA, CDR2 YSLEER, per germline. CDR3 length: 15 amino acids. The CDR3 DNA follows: TGCGCCAGCAGCCAAGATCTGGGGGGAAACTATGGCTACACCTTC. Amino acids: CASSQDLGGNYGYTF.

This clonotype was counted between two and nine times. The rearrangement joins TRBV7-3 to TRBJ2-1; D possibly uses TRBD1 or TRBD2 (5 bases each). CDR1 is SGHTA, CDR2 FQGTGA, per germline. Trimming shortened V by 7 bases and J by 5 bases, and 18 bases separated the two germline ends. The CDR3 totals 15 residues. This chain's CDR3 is CASTGVRGLDNEQFF. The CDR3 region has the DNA TGTGCCAGCACCGGAGTCCGGGGCCTAGACAATGAGCAGTTCTTC. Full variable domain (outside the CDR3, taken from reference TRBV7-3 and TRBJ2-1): GAGVSQTPSNKVTEKGKYVELRCDPISGHTALYWYRQSLGQGPEFLIYFQGTGAADDSGLPNDRFFAVRPEGSVSTLKIQRTERGDSAVYLCASTGVRGLDNEQFFGPGTRLTVL.

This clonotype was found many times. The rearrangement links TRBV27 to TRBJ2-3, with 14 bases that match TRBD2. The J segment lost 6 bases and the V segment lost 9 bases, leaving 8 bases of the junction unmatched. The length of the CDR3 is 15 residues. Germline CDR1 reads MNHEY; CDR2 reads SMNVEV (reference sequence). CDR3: CASRGLAGGADTQYF. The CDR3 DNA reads TGTGCCAGTCGAGGACTAGCGGGAGGAGCGGATACGCAGTATTTT.

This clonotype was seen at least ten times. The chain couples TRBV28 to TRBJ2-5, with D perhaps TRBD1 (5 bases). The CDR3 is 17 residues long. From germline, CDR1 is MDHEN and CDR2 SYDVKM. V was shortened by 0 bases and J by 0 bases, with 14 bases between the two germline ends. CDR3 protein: CASSLWWAGKNQETQYF. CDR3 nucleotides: TGTGCCAGCAGTTTATGGTGGGCAGGGAAGAACCAAGAGACCCAGTACTTC.

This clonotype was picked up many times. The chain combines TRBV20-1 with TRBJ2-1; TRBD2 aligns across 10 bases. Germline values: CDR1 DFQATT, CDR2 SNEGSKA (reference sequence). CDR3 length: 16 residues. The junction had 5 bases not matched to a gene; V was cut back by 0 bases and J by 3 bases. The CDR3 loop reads CSARDNLAGDYNEQFF. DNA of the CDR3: TGCAGTGCTAGAGATAATCTAGCGGGAGACTACAATGAGCAGTTCTTC.

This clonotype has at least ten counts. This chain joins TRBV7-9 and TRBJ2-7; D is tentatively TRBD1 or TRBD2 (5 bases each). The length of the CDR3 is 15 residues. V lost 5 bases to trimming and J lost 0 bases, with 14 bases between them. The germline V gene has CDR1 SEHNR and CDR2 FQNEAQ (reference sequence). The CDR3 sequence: CASSPGDGFSYEQYF. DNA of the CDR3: TGTGCCAGCAGCCCCGGGGACGGCTTCTCCTACGAGCAGTACTTC.

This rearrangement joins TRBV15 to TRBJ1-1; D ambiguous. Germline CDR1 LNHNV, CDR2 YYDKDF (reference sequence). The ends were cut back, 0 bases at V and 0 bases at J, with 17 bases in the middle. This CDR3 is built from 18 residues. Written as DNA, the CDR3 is TGTGCCACCAGCAGAGACTACTTCACAACGAGCTTGAACACTGAAGCTTTCTTT. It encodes CATSRDYFTTSLNTEAFF.

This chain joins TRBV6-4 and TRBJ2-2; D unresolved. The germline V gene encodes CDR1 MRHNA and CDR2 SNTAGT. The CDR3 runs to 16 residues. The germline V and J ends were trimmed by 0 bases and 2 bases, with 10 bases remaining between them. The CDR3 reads CASSDSWQKNTGELFF. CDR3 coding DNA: TGTGCCAGCAGTGACTCTTGGCAGAAAAACACCGGGGAGCTGTTTTTT.

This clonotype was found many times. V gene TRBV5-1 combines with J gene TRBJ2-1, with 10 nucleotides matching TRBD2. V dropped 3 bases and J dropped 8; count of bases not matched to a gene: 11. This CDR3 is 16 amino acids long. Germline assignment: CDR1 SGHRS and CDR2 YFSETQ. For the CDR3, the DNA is TGCGCCAGCAGCTCCGTAGCGGGAGGCCTGGGCGATGAGCAGTTCTTC. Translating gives CASSSVAGGLGDEQFF. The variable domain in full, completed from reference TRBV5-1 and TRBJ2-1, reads KAGVTQTPRYLIKTRGQQVTLSCSPISGHRSVSWYQQTPGQGLQFLFEYFSETQRNKGNFPGRFSGRQFSNSRSEMNVSTLELGDSALYLCASSSVAGGLGDEQFFGPGTRLTVL.

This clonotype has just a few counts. CDR3 bases: TGTGCCAGTCGTGACAGCCACACTGAAGCTTTCTTT. It encodes CASRDSHTEAFF. The rearrangement uses TRBV19 and TRBJ1-1; possible D gene TRBD1, 5 bases. The CDR3 contains 12 residues. The V gene lost 8 bases and the J gene lost 3 bases, with 10 bases spanning the gap. Germline V lookup: CDR1 LNHDA, CDR2 SQIVND (reference sequence).

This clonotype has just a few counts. The CDR3 is CASSFISGPNQPQHF. The DNA for the CDR3 is TGCGCCAGCAGCTTTATTTCAGGACCCAATCAGCCCCAGCATTTT. The gene calls are TRBV5-1 and TRBJ1-5; D remains unclear. The germline V gene has CDR1 SGHRS and CDR2 YFSETQ. V dropped 2 bases and J dropped 3 bases, with 12 bases sitting between them. This CDR3 has 15 amino acids.

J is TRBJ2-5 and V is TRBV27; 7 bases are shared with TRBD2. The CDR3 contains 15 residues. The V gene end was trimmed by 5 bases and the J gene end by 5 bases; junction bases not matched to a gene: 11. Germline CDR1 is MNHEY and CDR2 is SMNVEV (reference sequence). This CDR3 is CASSAVAGVGETQYF. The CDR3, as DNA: TGTGCCAGCAGTGCAGTCGCGGGAGTAGGTGAGACCCAGTACTTC.

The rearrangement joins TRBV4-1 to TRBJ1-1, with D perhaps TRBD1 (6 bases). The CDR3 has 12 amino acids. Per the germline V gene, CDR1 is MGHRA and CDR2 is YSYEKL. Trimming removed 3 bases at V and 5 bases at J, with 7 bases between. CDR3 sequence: CASSQGATEAFF. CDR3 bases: TGCGCCAGCAGCCAGGGGGCAACTGAAGCTTTCTTT.

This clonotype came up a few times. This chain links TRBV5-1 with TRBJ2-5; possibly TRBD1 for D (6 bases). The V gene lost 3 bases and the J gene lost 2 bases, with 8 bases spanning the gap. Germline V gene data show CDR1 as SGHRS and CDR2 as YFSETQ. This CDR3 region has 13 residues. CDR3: CASSSGQQETQYF. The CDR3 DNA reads TGCGCCAGCAGCTCAGGACAGCAAGAGACCCAGTACTTC.

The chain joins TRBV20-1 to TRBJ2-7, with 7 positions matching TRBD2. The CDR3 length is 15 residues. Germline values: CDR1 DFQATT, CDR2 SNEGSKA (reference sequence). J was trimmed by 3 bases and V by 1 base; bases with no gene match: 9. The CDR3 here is CSARAPGEGLYEQYF. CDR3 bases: TGCAGTGCTAGAGCCCCTGGGGAGGGCCTCTACGAGCAGTACTTC.

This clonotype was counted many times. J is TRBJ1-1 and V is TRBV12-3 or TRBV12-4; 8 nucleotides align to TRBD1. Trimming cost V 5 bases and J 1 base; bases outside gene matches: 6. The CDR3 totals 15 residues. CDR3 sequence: CASSPWTGPNTEAFF. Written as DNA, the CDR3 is TGTGCCAGCAGTCCTTGGACAGGGCCGAACACTGAAGCTTTCTTT.

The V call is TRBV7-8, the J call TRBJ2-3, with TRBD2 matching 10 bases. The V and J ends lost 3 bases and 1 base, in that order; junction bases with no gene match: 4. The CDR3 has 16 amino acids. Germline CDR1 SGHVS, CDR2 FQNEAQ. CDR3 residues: CASSLSGTSGTDTQYF. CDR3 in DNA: TGTGCCAGCAGCTTGTCCGGGACTAGCGGCACAGATACGCAGTATTTT.

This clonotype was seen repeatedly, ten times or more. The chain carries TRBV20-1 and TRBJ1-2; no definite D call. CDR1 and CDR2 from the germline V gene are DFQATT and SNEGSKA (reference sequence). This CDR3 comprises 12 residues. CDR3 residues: CSLWESNYGYTF. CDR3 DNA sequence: TGCAGCCTTTGGGAGTCTAACTATGGCTACACCTTC.

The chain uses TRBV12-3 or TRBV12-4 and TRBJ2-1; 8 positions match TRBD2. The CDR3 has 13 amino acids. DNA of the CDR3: TGTGCGAGCGGGGGAGGTTTCAGCAATGAGCAGTTCTTC. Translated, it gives CASGGGFSNEQFF.

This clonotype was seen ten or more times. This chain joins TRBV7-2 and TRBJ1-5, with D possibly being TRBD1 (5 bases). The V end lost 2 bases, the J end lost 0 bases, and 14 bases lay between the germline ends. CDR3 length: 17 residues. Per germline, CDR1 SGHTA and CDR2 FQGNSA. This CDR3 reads CASSLLGTVYSNQPQHF. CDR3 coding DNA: TGTGCCAGCAGCTTATTGGGGACCGTCTATAGCAATCAGCCCCAGCATTTT.

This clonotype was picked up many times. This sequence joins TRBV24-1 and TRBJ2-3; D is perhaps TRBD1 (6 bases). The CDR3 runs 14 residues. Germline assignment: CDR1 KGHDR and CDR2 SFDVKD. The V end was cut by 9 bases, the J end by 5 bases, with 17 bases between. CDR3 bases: TGTGCCACCTCCCCCAGGGGAGTAGGAGATACGCAGTATTTT. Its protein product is CATSPRGVGDTQYF.

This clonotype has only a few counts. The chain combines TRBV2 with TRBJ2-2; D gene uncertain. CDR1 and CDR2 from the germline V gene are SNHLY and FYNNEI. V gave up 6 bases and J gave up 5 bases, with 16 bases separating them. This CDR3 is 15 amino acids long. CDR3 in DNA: TGTGCCAGCAGGGATGGGGTTCGTTTGACCGGGGAGCTGTTTTTT. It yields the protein CASRDGVRLTGELFF.

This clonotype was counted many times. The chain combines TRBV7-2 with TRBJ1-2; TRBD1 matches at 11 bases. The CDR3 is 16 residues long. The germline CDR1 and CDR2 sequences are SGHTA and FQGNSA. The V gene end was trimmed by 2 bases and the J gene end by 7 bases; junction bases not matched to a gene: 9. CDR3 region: CASSLIAGQGAGGYTF. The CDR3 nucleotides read TGTGCCAGCAGCTTAATCGCTGGACAGGGGGCCGGTGGCTACACCTTC.

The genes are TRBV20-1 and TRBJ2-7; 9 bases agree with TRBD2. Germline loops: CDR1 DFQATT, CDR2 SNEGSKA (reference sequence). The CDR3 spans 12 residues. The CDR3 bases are TGCAGCCAGGCGGGAGGGCGATACGAGCAGTACTTC. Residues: CSQAGGRYEQYF.

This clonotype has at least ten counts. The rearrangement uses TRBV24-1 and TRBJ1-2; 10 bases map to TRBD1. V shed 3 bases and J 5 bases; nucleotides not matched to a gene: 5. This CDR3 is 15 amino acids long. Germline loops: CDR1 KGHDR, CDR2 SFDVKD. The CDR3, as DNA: TGTGCCACCAGTGATGTGACAGGGGGCGCTTATGGCTACACCTTC. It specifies CATSDVTGGAYGYTF.

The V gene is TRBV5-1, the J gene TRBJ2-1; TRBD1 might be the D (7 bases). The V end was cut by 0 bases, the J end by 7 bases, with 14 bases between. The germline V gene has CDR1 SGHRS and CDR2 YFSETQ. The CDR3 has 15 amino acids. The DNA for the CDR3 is TGCGCCAGCAGCTTGGAGCTTCCAGGGGGGAATGAGCAGTTCTTC. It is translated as CASSLELPGGNEQFF.

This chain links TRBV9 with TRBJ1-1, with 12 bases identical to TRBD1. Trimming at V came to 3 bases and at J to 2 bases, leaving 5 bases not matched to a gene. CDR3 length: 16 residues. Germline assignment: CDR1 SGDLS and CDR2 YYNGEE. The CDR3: CASSAGQGAGNTEAFF. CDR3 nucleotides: TGTGCCAGCAGCGCGGGACAGGGGGCGGGAAACACTGAAGCTTTCTTT.

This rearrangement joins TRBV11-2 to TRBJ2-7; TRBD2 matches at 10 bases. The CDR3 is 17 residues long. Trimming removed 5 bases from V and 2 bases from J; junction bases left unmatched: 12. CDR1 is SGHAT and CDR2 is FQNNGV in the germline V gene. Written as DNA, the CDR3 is TGTGCCAGCAGCCAAGATTCGACGAGCGGGAGGGCCTACGAGCAGTACTTC. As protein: CASSQDSTSGRAYEQYF.

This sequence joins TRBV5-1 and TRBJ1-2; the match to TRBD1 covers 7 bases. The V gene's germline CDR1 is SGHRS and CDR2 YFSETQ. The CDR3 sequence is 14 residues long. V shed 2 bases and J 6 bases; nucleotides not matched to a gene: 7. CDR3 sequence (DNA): TGCGCCAGCAGCTTCAACGGACAGGCCCATGGCTACACCTTC. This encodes CASSFNGQAHGYTF.

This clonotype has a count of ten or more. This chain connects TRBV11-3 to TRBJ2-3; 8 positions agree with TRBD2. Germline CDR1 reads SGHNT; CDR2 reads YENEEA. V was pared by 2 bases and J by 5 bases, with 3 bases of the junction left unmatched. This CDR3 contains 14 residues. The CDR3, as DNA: TGTGCCAGCAGCTTACGCCTAGCGGGAGATACGCAGTATTTT. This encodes CASSLRLAGDTQYF.